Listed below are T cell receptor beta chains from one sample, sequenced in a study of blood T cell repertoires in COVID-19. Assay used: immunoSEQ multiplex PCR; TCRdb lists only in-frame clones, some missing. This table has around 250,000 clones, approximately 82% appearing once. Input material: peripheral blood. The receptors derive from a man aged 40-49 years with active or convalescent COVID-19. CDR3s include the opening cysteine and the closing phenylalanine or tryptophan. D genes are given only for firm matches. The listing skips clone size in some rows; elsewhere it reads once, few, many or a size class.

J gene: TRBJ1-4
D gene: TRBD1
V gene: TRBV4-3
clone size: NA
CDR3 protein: CASSQATGVPNEKLFF
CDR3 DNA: TGCGCCAGCAGCCAAGCAACAGGGGTGCCTAATGAAAAACTGTTTTTT

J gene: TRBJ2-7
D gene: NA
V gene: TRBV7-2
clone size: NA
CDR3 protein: CASSLDQGPPYEQYF
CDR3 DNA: TGTGCCAGCAGCTTAGATCAGGGCCCCCCATACGAGCAGTACTTC

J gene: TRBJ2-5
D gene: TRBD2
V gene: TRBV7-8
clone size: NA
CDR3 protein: CASSLVGLAGKETQYF
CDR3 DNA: TGTGCCAGCAGCTTAGTGGGCCTAGCGGGGAAAGAGACCCAGTACTTC

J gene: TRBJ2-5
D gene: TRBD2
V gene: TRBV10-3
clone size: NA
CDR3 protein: CAISLPPSGGQETQYF
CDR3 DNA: TGTGCCATCAGCCTCCCGCCTAGCGGGGGTCAAGAGACCCAGTACTTC

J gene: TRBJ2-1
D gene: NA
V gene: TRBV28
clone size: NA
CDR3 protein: CASSSVPSRDKPYNEQFF
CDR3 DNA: TGTGCCAGCAGTTCCGTACCTTCCCGGGACAAACCTTACAATGAGCAGTTCTTC

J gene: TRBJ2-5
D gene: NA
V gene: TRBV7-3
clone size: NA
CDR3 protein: CASSLGGGETQYF
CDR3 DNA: TGTGCCAGCAGCCTAGGGGGAGGGGAGACCCAGTACTTC

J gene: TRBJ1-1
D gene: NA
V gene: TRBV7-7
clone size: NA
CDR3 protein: CASSPREDTEAFF
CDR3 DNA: TGTGCTAGCAGCCCTCGTGAGGACACTGAAGCTTTCTTT

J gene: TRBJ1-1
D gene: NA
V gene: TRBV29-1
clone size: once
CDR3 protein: CSVGHGGTEAFF
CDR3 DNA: TGCAGCGTTGGTCACGGGGGTACTGAAGCTTTCTTT

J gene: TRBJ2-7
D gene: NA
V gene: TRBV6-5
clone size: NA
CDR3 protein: CASAVASYEQYF
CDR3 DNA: TGTGCCAGCGCCGTGGCCTCCTACGAGCAGTACTTC

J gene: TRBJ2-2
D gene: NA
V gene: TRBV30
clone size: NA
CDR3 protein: CAWSPGRGTGELFF
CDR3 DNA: TGTGCCTGGAGTCCAGGCAGGGGCACCGGGGAGCTGTTTTTT

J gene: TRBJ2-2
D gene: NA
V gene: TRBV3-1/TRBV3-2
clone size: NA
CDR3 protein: CASSFLGDGELFF
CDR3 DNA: TGTGCCAGCAGCTTCTTAGGGGACGGGGAGCTGTTTTTT

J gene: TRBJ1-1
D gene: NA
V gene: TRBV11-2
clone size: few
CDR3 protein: CASSLTSSDSGDLNTEAFF
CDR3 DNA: TGTGCCAGCAGCTTGACGTCTTCGGACAGCGGGGACTTGAACACTGAAGCTTTCTTT

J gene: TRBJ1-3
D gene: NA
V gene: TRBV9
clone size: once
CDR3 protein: CASSFSTQGSGNTIYF
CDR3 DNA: TGTGCCAGCAGCTTCAGTACTCAGGGGTCTGGAAACACCATATATTTT

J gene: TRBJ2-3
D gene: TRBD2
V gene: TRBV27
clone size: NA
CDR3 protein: CASSRLAVTSTDTQYF
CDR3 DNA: TGTGCCAGCAGTAGACTAGCGGTAACTTCCACAGATACGCAGTATTTT

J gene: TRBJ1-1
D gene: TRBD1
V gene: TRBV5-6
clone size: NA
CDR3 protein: CASSLGGGGAATEAFF
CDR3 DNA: TGTGCCAGCAGCTTGGGAGGAGGGGGCGCCGCCACTGAAGCTTTCTTT

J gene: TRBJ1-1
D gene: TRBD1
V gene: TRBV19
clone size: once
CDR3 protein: CAETGRTEAFF
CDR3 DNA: TGTGCCGAGACAGGGAGAACTGAAGCTTTCTTT

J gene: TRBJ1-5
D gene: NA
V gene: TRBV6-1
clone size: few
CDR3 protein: CASSAVMGAGSNQPQHF
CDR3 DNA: TGTGCCAGCAGTGCGGTTATGGGGGCAGGGAGCAATCAGCCCCAGCATTTT

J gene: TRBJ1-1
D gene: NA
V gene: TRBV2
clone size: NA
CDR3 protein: CASSEEANTEAFF
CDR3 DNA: TGTGCCAGCAGCGAGGAGGCGAACACTGAAGCTTTCTTT

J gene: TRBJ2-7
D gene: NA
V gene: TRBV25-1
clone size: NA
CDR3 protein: CASSATTPYEQYF
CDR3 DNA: TGTGCCAGCAGTGCCACAACCCCCTACGAGCAGTACTTC

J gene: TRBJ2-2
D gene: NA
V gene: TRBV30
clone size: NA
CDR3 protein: CAWSSLAAGTGELFF
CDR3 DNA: TGTGCCTGGAGTAGCCTAGCCGCTGGGACCGGGGAGCTGTTTTTT

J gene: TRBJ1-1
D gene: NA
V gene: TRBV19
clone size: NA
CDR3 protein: CASSIEGGLDTEAFF
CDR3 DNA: TGTGCCAGTAGTATAGAGGGGGGTTTGGACACTGAAGCTTTCTTT

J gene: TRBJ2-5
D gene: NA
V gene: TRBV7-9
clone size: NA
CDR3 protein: CASSSSILGETQYF
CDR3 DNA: TGTGCCAGCAGCTCTAGCATCCTGGGGGAGACCCAGTACTTC

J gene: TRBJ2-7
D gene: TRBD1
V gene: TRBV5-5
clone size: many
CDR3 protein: CASSVRTGGDEQYF
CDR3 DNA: TGTGCCAGCAGCGTGAGGACAGGGGGCGACGAGCAGTACTTC

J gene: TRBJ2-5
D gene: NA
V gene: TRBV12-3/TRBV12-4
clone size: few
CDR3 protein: CASSFGETQYF
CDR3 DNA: TGTGCCAGCAGTTTCGGGGAGACCCAGTACTTC

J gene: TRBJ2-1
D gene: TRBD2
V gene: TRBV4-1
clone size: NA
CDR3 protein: CASSPSGRGNEQFF
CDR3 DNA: TGCGCCAGCAGCCCTAGCGGGAGAGGGAATGAGCAGTTCTTC